This is a list of T cell receptor beta chains from one sample in a study of shared clonotypes between healthy human individuals. Using immunoSEQ multiplex PCR, the repertoire was profiled, and TCRdb retains in-frame clones only, with some absent. Of about 380,000 clones listed, about 96% are singletons. The material sequenced was memory CD8+ T cells sorted from blood. All receptors derive from a man younger than 40 in good health. The CDR3 runs from the conserved cysteine through the conserved F or W. A D gene is named only where the DNA matches it firmly. Not all rows give a size; the values are once, few, many and, for expanded clones, a class.

clone size	D gene	V gene	J gene	CDR3 DNA	CDR3 protein
.	TRBD1	TRBV28	TRBJ2-7	TGTGCCAGCAGGCGGGACAGGGACGCCTACGAGCAGTACTTC	CASRRDRDAYEQYF
.	.	TRBV2	TRBJ1-1	TGTGCCAGCAGTGCTAGTGGCACTGAAGCTTTCTTT	CASSASGTEAFF
.	.	TRBV6-5	TRBJ2-7	TGTGCCAGCAGACCCCGTAGCTACATAAACTACGAGCAGTACTTC	CASRPRSYINYEQYF
.	TRBD2	TRBV4-2	TRBJ2-2	TGTGCCAGCAGCCAAGATCGTGTTTCCGGCGGGGGGACCGGGGAGCTGTTTTTT	CASSQDRVSGGGTGELFF
.	.	TRBV28	TRBJ1-2	TGTGCCAGCAGTTTACAGGAGACCTATGGCTACACCTTC	CASSLQETYGYTF
.	TRBD1	TRBV5-5	TRBJ2-1	TGTGCCAGCAGCTTGTGGGACAGGGAGGGTGAGCAGTTCTTC	CASSLWDREGEQFF
.	TRBD1	TRBV28	TRBJ1-4	TGTGCCAGCAGTTTGGCTGGGACAGGGACTAATGAAAAACTGTTTTTT	CASSLAGTGTNEKLFF
.	TRBD2	TRBV11-2	TRBJ2-5	TGTGCCAGCAGTCCGCAGGGAGGGAAGACCCAGTACTTC	CASSPQGGKTQYF
.	.	TRBV7-9	TRBJ1-2	TGTGCCAGCAGCTCAGGGAGGGTAGGGGAAGGCTACACCTTC	CASSSGRVGEGYTF
.	TRBD2	TRBV9	TRBJ2-1	TGTGCCAGCAGCGTAGCAGCGGGGCCCCCTGACAATGAGCAGTTCTTC	CASSVAAGPPDNEQFF
once	.	TRBV7-3	TRBJ2-3	TGTGCCAGCAGCGTCGCCGGGGTTGGTACGCAGTATTTT	CASSVAGVGTQYF
.	.	TRBV28	TRBJ2-7	TGTGCCAGCAGTGGGAGGGACAGTCGCTCCTACGAGCAGTACTTC	CASSGRDSRSYEQYF
.	TRBD1	TRBV27	TRBJ2-2	TGTGCCAGCAGTTTCCTTAGGGGGCCCCCCGGGGAGCTGTTTTTT	CASSFLRGPPGELFF
.	.	TRBV4-2	TRBJ2-7	TGTGCCAGCAGCCAAGTAGCCGGACAGAACGACGACGAGCAGTACTTC	CASSQVAGQNDDEQYF
.	TRBD1	TRBV5-4	TRBJ1-6	TGTGCCAGCAGCTTGGGGCAGGGGGGGAATTCACCCCTCCACTTT	CASSLGQGGNSPLHF
.	TRBD2	TRBV5-1	TRBJ2-5	TGCGCCAGCAGCTCGACTAGCGGACAAGGTACCCAGTACTTC	CASSSTSGQGTQYF
.	.	TRBV5-1	TRBJ2-1	TGCGCCAGCGGTGGTGGGGACGGCAATGAGCAGTTCTTC	CASGGGDGNEQFF